This T cell receptor beta chain stems from a study of T cells in Graves' hyperthyroidism and ophthalmopathy. General observations from the study: The majority of expanded thyroid clonotypes above 0.001 also appeared in blood. Using 13 V-J features, a model discriminated ophthalmopathy from stable hyperthyroidism.

Newly diagnosed patients aged 18 to 65 had hyperthyroidism of under 2 months' duration. The study based diagnoses on clinical symptoms, serum thyroxine and TRAb, thyroid ultrasound and orbital computed tomography. Many counts were recorded for this clonotype. Its antigen is as yet unknown. Per germline, CDR1 MNHNS and CDR2 SASEGT. With V trimmed by 2 bases and J by 5 bases, 8 bases remained unmatched. There are 15 residues in the CDR3. Amplified regions were TCR beta CDR3 sequences from RNA transcripts. TCR CDR3 regions were first amplified by RT-PCR with HTBI primers. TCRdb reanalysed the multiplex PCR reads using MiXCR and keeps one entry per CDR3 protein. The sample records about 550,000 distinct CDR3 sequences, about a fifth being singletons.

Source material: blood. This sequence was found in a man in his late teens or twenties with Graves' hyperthyroidism. The chain carries TRBV6-1 and TRBJ1-1, with 7 bases lining up with TRBD1. The CDR3 here is CASSELQGIGTEAFF. The CDR3 region has the DNA TGTGCCAGCAGTGAATTACAGGGGATCGGTACTGAAGCTTTCTTT.